This TCR beta chain was identified in a study of blood T cell repertoires in COVID-19. Study context: Sites in the United States, Italy and Spain provided acute and convalescent COVID-19 samples. T cells, B-cell-depleted T cells, or PBMCs supplied cDNA or gDNA.

In the original workflow: Reference gene primer amplification in the assay estimated nucleated cell counts. This table comes from immunoSEQ multiplex PCR, and its TCRdb copy is limited to in-frame clones, with some not included. Clone size and the V and J calls come from that table; the DNA yielded D and trimming. The sample shows approximately 160,000 clones, around 80% of them seen only once. This receptor was taken from a woman aged 60-75 years with acute or convalescent COVID-19. Sequencing input: peripheral blood.

The CDR3 coding sequence is TGTGCCAGCAGCCAAGATCGGACAGAGACATATGTTTACAATGAGCAGTTCTTC. This translates into CASSQDRTETYVYNEQFF. This rearrangement joins TRBV14 to TRBJ2-1; D might be TRBD1 (6 bases). Germline values: CDR1 SGHDN, CDR2 FVKESK. This CDR3 is 18 amino acids long. V shed 0 bases and J shed 4 bases, with 19 bases lying between them.